Listed here is a single TCR beta chain. Antigen specificity is unknown. These data belong to a study of identical twins. Regarding the study as a whole: Twins shared beta out-of-frame sequences in excess, but this excess was weaker. Models underpredicted monozygotic twin sharing of out-of-frame TCR alpha.

Carrying unique molecular identifiers, the cDNA also gained a universal primer site through template switching. TCRdb fed the 5' RACE reads into MiXCR, producing one record per CDR3 protein. The sample contains approximately 500,000 distinct CDR3 sequences, nearly 15% of which appear only once. Per the germline V gene, CDR1 is DFQATT and CDR2 is SNEGSKA (reference sequence). V lost 3 bases and J lost 4; bases outside the gene matches: 3. The CDR3 has 14 residues. This sample was shared with a second study, whose subject was yellow fever vaccine responses in identical twins.

Sequenced sample: CD4+ T cells sorted from blood. This chain joins TRBV20-1 and TRBJ2-3, with 11 bases fitting TRBD2. This clonotype was obtained from a young woman in good health. The CDR3 DNA reads TGCAGTGCTAGTAGCGGGGGGGCCGCAGATACGCAGTATTTT. Amino acid sequence: CSASSGGAADTQYF.